The rows below give T cell receptor beta chains drawn from one sample of a study of T-cell reconstitution after alpha-beta-depleted transplantation in children. From the PCR reads, TCRdb called clonotypes with MiXCR, one entry per CDR3 protein. The sample lists 85,000 to 120,000 distinct CDR3 sequences, about 5.6% occurring once. The starting material was PBMCs, mostly from graft donor cells, obtained 60 days after TCRalphabeta/CD19-depleted stem cell transplant. The source is a female patient aged 2-10 years who had a stem cell transplant for Fanconi anemia, so the T cells may come from the graft donor. The CDR3 runs from the conserved cysteine through the conserved F or W. A D gene is named only where the DNA matches it firmly. The size field is filled for only some rows; it gives once, few, many or a size class.

TRBJ2-7 - many TRBV20-1 TGCAGTGCTAGTATTCCGACTGTCACTTTTACCTACGAGCAGTACTTC CSASIPTVTFTYEQYF
TRBJ2-1 - few TRBV2 TGTGCCAGCCGAGCTTCCGGGATTGAGCAGTTCTTC CASRASGIEQFF
TRBJ2-1 TRBD1 many TRBV5-1 TGCGCCAGCAGCACCCGGACAGGGCCCAATGAGCAGTTCTTC CASSTRTGPNEQFF
TRBJ2-5 - few TRBV7-9 TGTGCCAGCAGCCCTACCACACAGGGATGGGAGACCCAGTACTTC CASSPTTQGWETQYF
TRBJ2-7 - few TRBV30 TGTGCCTGGAGTGTACGGAACAGGATCTACGAGCAGTACTTC CAWSVRNRIYEQYF
TRBJ2-3 - many TRBV29-1 TGCAGCGTTGGGGGGATTCTGAGGGATACGCAGTATTTT CSVGGILRDTQYF
TRBJ1-6 TRBD1 many TRBV6-1 TGTGCCAGCAGTGCTCCGGGACAGGGCTGGAATTCACCCCTCCACTTT CASSAPGQGWNSPLHF
TRBJ1-2 TRBD1 - TRBV7-9 TGTGCCAGCACGGAACCGGGACAGGGCTTTGTCTATGGCTACACCTTC CASTEPGQGFVYGYTF
TRBJ2-1 - - TRBV29-1 TGCAGCGTTGCCCTCGTCGGCAATGAGCAGTTCTTC CSVALVGNEQFF
TRBJ1-2 - - TRBV7-8 TGTGCCAGCAGCTTATCCCCCCAGGGCGGCGCCTCCTATGGCTACACCTTC CASSLSPQGGASYGYTF
TRBJ2-3 TRBD2 many TRBV3-1 TGTGCCAGCAGCGAACTCTCGGGACTAGCGGGAGTCAGTACGCAGTATTTT CASSELSGLAGVSTQYF
TRBJ1-1 - few TRBV3-1 TGTGCCAGCAGACGAGTACCGGGCCCCCCACGAGGGAAGAACACTGAAGCTTTCTTT CASRRVPGPPRGKNTEAFF
TRBJ2-3 - few TRBV12-3/TRBV12-4 TGTGCCAGCAGTCATACGCAGTATTTT CASSHTQYF
TRBJ2-1 TRBD2 many TRBV20-1 TGCAGTGCTAGATCCTCTAGCGGGAGGTACAATGAGCAGTTCTTC CSARSSSGRYNEQFF
TRBJ2-1 TRBD2 many TRBV7-3 TGTGCCAGCAGCCCCGGACTAGCGGAGTACAATGAGCAGTTCTTC CASSPGLAEYNEQFF
TRBJ1-1 - many TRBV7-9 TGTGCCAGCAGCCCTGTCCAGGGTTTGAACACTGAAGCTTTCTTT CASSPVQGLNTEAFF
TRBJ2-7 TRBD2 many TRBV5-1 TGCGCCAGCAGCTTGGTGGGACTAGCGGATATTGAGCAGTACTTC CASSLVGLADIEQYF
TRBJ2-1 TRBD1 - TRBV11-2 TGTGCCAGCAGCCCCCACCCGGGACAGGGGTACAATGAGCAGTTCTTC CASSPHPGQGYNEQFF
TRBJ2-7 TRBD2 many TRBV4-2 TGTGCCAGCAGCCAAAAGGGACTAGCGGACTCCGAGCAGTACTTC CASSQKGLADSEQYF
TRBJ2-3 - many TRBV5-1 TGCGCCAGCAGCTTGGAACCTATTAGGGATACGCAGTATTTT CASSLEPIRDTQYF
TRBJ2-7 - - TRBV18 TGTGCCAGCTCACCCATCCCCAGAATAGGGGAGCAGTACTTC CASSPIPRIGEQYF
TRBJ2-3 - many TRBV6-6 TGTGCCAGCATTATGGGGCTAACAGATACGCAGTATTTT CASIMGLTDTQYF
TRBJ1-2 - - TRBV24-1 TGTGCCACCAGTGATGTCAGGGCTAGCTATGGCTACACCTTC CATSDVRASYGYTF
TRBJ2-2 - - TRBV2 TGTGCCAGCAGAGTCGCGAGGACCGGGGAGCTGTTTTTT CASRVARTGELFF
TRBJ2-7 TRBD1 many TRBV12-3/TRBV12-4 TGTGCCAGCAGTTTAGCGATCTTTACAGGGGGCGAGCCCCACCAATCCTACGAGCAGTACTTC CASSLAIFTGGEPHQSYEQYF
TRBJ2-6 - few TRBV5-5 TGTGCCAGCAGCAGGGGAGAGGAGCACTCTGGGGCCAACGTCCTGACTTTC CASSRGEEHSGANVLTF
TRBJ1-2 - - TRBV28 TGTGCCAGCAAAAATAACGGCTACACCTTC CASKNNGYTF
TRBJ2-2 TRBD2 many TRBV7-9 TGTGCCAGCAGGAAAGCGGGAGCCCCCGGGGAGCTGTTTTTT CASRKAGAPGELFF
TRBJ2-7 - many TRBV12-3/TRBV12-4 TGTGCCAGCAGTTTCTATTCGAGTCCCTACGAGCAGTACTTC CASSFYSSPYEQYF
TRBJ2-1 TRBD2 many TRBV18 TGTGCCAGCTCACGCCTGAGGTCGAGCGGGAGCGCGAATGAGCAGTTCTTC CASSRLRSSGSANEQFF
TRBJ2-5 - many TRBV4-2 TGTGCCAGCAGCCAAGAGGACAGCCTACAAGAGACCCAGTACTTC CASSQEDSLQETQYF
TRBJ2-2 TRBD1 few TRBV3-1 TGTGCCAGCAGCCAAGATCGGGACAGATCGAACACCGGGGAGCTGTTTTTT CASSQDRDRSNTGELFF